This TCR beta chain was profiled in a study of shared clonotypes between healthy human individuals. The study, taken as a whole, reports: A small donor pool kept down the genetic and exposure-history diversity that was represented.

The method was immunoSEQ multiplex PCR; TCRdb's version includes in-frame clones alone and lacks a portion of them. The table lists about 1.5 million clones, roughly 96% of them singletons. To note about this clone: Its antigen is not identified.

The TCR comes from a man in his thirties or forties in good health. The sequencing input was naive CD4+ T cells sorted from blood. Subset noted: CD45RA+ positively selected.

CDR3 in amino acids: CASSPNARLETQYF. The CDR3 nucleotides read TGTGCCAGCAGCCCAAACGCACGTTTGGAGACCCAGTACTTC. This chain joins TRBV7-3 and TRBJ2-5; D is undetermined. The CDR3 contains 14 residues. The germline V gene has CDR1 SGHTA and CDR2 FQGTGA. V lost 5 bases and J 5 bases, leaving 15 bases between the germline ends.